This T cell receptor beta chain was identified in a study of CD8+CD57+ T cells in acquired aplastic anemia. At the level of the study: There were 10 million or so reads, on average, for CD4+ cells from healthy donors.

Per the germline V gene, CDR1 is MNHNS and CDR2 is SASEGT. The CDR3 extends over 16 amino acids. The V gene lost 2 bases and the J gene lost 5 bases, with 18 bases spanning the gap. This clonotype was seen at least ten times. Profiling that covered TCR beta VDJ and CDR3 relied on genomic DNA as its template. TCRdb redid the calling of the reads with MiXCR, one entry per CDR3 protein. Among approximately 380,000 distinct CDR3 sequences listed, about two thirds were seen once. The sequenced sample was sorted CD4+, CD8+, or CD8+CD57+ T cells (not recorded which) from PBMCs. The chain carries TRBV6-1 and TRBJ2-5; the D gene is possibly TRBD1 (5 bases). The receptor was derived from a human donor in good health, serving as a control. The CDR3 nucleotides read TGTGCCAGCAGTGAAAATGGTGTCGTTAAGGGGGAGACCCAGTACTTC. Its protein is CASSENGVVKGETQYF.